This T cell receptor beta chain was identified in a study of CD8 T cells in Susac syndrome. CD8+ and CD4+ T cells circulating in blood were sequenced for TCR beta. Healthy donors served as age- and sex-matched controls. Bulk CD8+ and CD4+ cells came from magnetic negative isolation; CD8+ TEMRA by FACS. cDNA came from about 0.5 to 1 ug RNA primed by random hexamers. MiXCR was run by TCRdb on the immunoSEQ multiplex PCR reads, yielding one entry per CDR3 protein. The data contain over 100,000 distinct CDR3 sequences, about 95% of them singletons. V dropped 5 bases and J dropped 7 bases, with 27 bases sitting between them. Germline CDR1 SEHNR, CDR2 FQNEAQ (reference sequence). The CDR3 has 18 amino acids.

The TCR comes from a human donor in good health. V usage is TRBV7-9 and J usage is TRBJ2-1; the D gene could be TRBD1 or TRBD2 (6 bases each). The sequenced material came from CD4+ T cells from PBMCs. The CDR3 loop reads CASSPLPGLKRGSNEQFF. Written as DNA, the CDR3 is TGTGCCAGCAGCCCATTGCCGGGACTCAAGAGGGGGTCTAATGAGCAGTTCTTC.